These 18 T cell receptor beta chains were all obtained from the same sample, sequenced in a study of blood T cell repertoires in COVID-19 (dated by TCRdb to 2018 to 2020). The library was obtained by the immunoSEQ multiplex PCR assay. The source is immuneACCESS, and TCRdb retained only in-frame sequences with V and J called. Part of the clones is not carried over; for the studies checked, unresolved V genes explain less than half of this, and the remainder is unexplained. Here the sample has roughly 160,000 clones; roughly 87% occur a single time. Approximately 11% of the sample is held by the ten biggest clonotypes. Material: PBMCs or T cells enriched from blood (not recorded which). The origin of the receptors is a man in his forties or fifties who had recovered from COVID-19.

The rearrangement joins TRBV19 to TRBJ1-4; TRBD1 matches 7 bases. V gave up 5 bases and J gave up 0 bases; unmatched junction bases: 6. Germline V CDR1 and CDR2: LNHDA, SQIVND (reference sequence). The CDR3 runs 16 residues. CDR3 DNA: TGTGCCAGTAGTCCCTACGACAGGGCAACTAATGAAAAACTGTTTTTT. Amino acid sequence: CASSPYDRATNEKLFF.

This clone was detected only a few times. The chain links TRBV7-9 to TRBJ1-1, with D uncertain. With 3 bases removed from V and 1 base from J, the gap between germline ends came to 3 bases. The length of the CDR3 is 12 residues. Germline assignment: CDR1 SEHNR and CDR2 FQNEAQ (reference sequence). CDR3 sequence (DNA): TGTGCCAGCAGCTTCTCGAACACTGAAGCTTTCTTT. This encodes CASSFSNTEAFF.

The chain employs TRBV7-2 and TRBJ2-3; 8 nucleotides agree with TRBD2. Germline V gene lookup returns CDR1 SGHTA and CDR2 FQGNSA. With 8 bases clipped from V and 0 bases from J, the junction kept 4 bases outside the gene matches. This CDR3 spans 14 amino acids. The CDR3 is CASRGGASTDTQYF. In DNA, the CDR3 is TGTGCCAGCCGGGGGGGGGCTAGCACAGATACGCAGTATTTT.

The chain couples TRBV10-3 to TRBJ1-4; TRBD1 is a possible D gene (5 bases). V lost 6 bases and J 5 bases, leaving 10 bases between the germline ends. The CDR3 sequence is 13 residues long. Germline lookup yields CDR1 ENHRY and CDR2 SYGVKD. CDR3 nucleotide sequence: TGTGCCATCAGCCCGGGGGAAAATGAAAAACTGTTTTTT. Its protein product is CAISPGENEKLFF.

This chain joins TRBV7-3 and TRBJ2-3; D unclear. Trimming took off 2 bases at V and 7 bases at J, with 16 bases between the two ends. From germline, CDR1 is SGHTA and CDR2 FQGTGA. This CDR3 contains 15 residues. The CDR3 spells CASSLSGAPVNTQYF. The DNA of the CDR3 is TGTGCCAGCAGCTTATCGGGTGCTCCTGTGAATACGCAGTATTTT. The entire variable domain, with the rest obtained from reference TRBV7-3 and TRBJ2-3, is as follows: GAGVSQTPSNKVTEKGKYVELRCDPISGHTALYWYRQSLGQGPEFLIYFQGTGAADDSGLPNDRFFAVRPEGSVSTLKIQRTERGDSAVYLCASSLSGAPVNTQYFGPGTRLTVL.

The chain combines TRBV10-3 with TRBJ1-2; TRBD1 matches at 8 bases. V trimming: 0 bases; J trimming: 6 bases; junction bases outside the gene matches: 6. This CDR3 is 15 amino acids long. CDR1 ENHRY and CDR2 SYGVKD come from the germline V gene. CDR3 nucleotides: TGTGCCATCAGTGAGTCTGGACAGGGATGGAATGGCTACACCTTC. Translating it yields CAISESGQGWNGYTF.

V usage is TRBV29-1 and J usage is TRBJ2-6; D remains ambiguous. The V and J ends lost 4 bases and 1 base respectively, with 5 bases between them. The CDR3 loop spans 13 amino acids. Per the germline V gene, CDR1 is SQVTM and CDR2 is ANQGSEA. The CDR3 protein is CSVARSGANVLTF. Written as DNA, the CDR3 is TGCAGCGTTGCCAGATCTGGGGCCAACGTCCTGACTTTC.

This clone was detected once. The chain joins TRBV19 to TRBJ2-7, with D possibly matching TRBD1 (6 bases). Germline CDR1 reads LNHDA; CDR2 reads SQIVND (reference sequence). This CDR3 is 13 amino acids long. V dropped 4 bases and J dropped 3 bases, with 10 bases sitting between them. The CDR3 protein is CASSNIQGYEQYF. DNA for the CDR3: TGTGCCAGTAGTAATATACAGGGCTACGAGCAGTACTTC.

Regarding this clone: Other DNA sequences from this sample encode an identical CDR3 as well. This chain joins TRBV28 and TRBJ2-7; D is undetermined. This CDR3 has 12 amino acids. The germline CDR1 and CDR2 sequences are MDHEN and SYDVKM. V lost 5 bases, J lost 1 base, and 6 bases lay in between. The CDR3 spells CASSEASYEQYF. The CDR3 DNA sequence: TGTGCCAGCAGTGAAGCATCCTACGAGCAGTACTTC.

V is TRBV6-2 or TRBV6-3 and J is TRBJ1-6; 7 nucleotides match TRBD1. CDR1 is MNHEY and CDR2 is SVGEGT in the germline V gene. J was trimmed by 7 bases and V by 3 bases; bases with no gene match: 9. This CDR3 spans 16 amino acids. The CDR3 DNA is TGTGCCAGCAGTTATATCACAGGGGCGATGAATTCACCCCTCCACTTT. Amino acid sequence: CASSYITGAMNSPLHF.

This sequence joins TRBV21-1 and TRBJ2-7; the table gives TRBD2 as D, unverified against the DNA. TRBV21-1 constitutes a pseudogene. CDR3 size: 14 residues. The CDR3 nucleotides read TGTGCCAGCAGCATACGGACTAGCGGGTACGAGCAGTACTTC. Translated: CASSIRTSGYEQYF.

This chain joins TRBV3-1 (or the pseudogene TRBV3-2) and TRBJ2-7; 9 bases map to TRBD2. Per germline, CDR1 LGHDT and CDR2 YNNKEL (reference sequence). After removal of 2 bases from V and 2 bases from J, the junction contained 1 base not matched to a gene. The length of the CDR3 is 14 residues. The CDR3 here is CASSQQREAYEQYF. The CDR3 DNA reads TGTGCCAGCAGCCAACAGCGGGAGGCCTACGAGCAGTACTTC.

The rearrangement joins TRBV2 to TRBJ1-3, with D hard to call. In germline, CDR1 is SNHLY, CDR2 FYNNEI. Trimming pared 8 bases from V and 4 bases from J, leaving 12 bases between. The CDR3 spans 13 residues. Here the CDR3 DNA reads TGTGCCAGCCGGAGGCTGGAGGGAAACACCATATATTTT. Protein sequence: CASRRLEGNTIYF.

This rearrangement joins TRBV5-5 to TRBJ1-3, with D uncertain. Germline loops: CDR1 SGHKS, CDR2 YYEKEE (reference sequence). With 7 bases removed from V and 4 bases from J, the gap between germline ends came to 6 bases. This CDR3 contains 11 residues. The CDR3 here is CASSFGNTIYF. The CDR3 DNA sequence: TGTGCCAGCTCGTTCGGAAACACCATATATTTT.

The V gene is TRBV27, the J gene TRBJ2-7; no definite D call. Germline V gene lookup returns CDR1 MNHEY and CDR2 SMNVEV (reference sequence). Deletions cut 6 bases from V and 3 bases from J, with 12 bases between. The CDR3 is 13 residues long. CDR3: CASRRRNSYEQYF. In DNA form, the CDR3 reads TGTGCCAGCAGGAGGCGAAATAGCTACGAGCAGTACTTC.

This clone was detected only once. V usage is TRBV20-1 and J usage is TRBJ2-7; the match to TRBD2 covers 7 bases. The CDR3 loop spans 13 amino acids. Germline CDR1 and CDR2: DFQATT and SNEGSKA (reference sequence). V was clipped by 3 bases and J by 0 bases; unmatched bases: 2. This CDR3 reads CSASSGLSYEQYF. As DNA, the CDR3 is TGCAGTGCTAGTAGCGGGCTCTCCTACGAGCAGTACTTC.

The chain uses TRBV3-1 (or the pseudogene TRBV3-2) and TRBJ1-5; tentative D call: TRBD1 (5 bases). V lost 1 base, J lost 2 bases, and 12 bases lay in between. Germline V gives CDR1 LGHDT, CDR2 YNNKEL (reference sequence). This CDR3 has 16 amino acids. The CDR3 region is CASSQGPPRGNQPQHF. The DNA of the CDR3 is TGTGCCAGCAGCCAAGGACCGCCCAGGGGCAATCAGCCCCAGCATTTT.

This chain joins TRBV7-6 and TRBJ2-5; D ambiguous. Deletions cut 4 bases from V and 2 bases from J, with 11 bases between. The CDR3 covers 14 residues. CDR1 is SGHVS and CDR2 is FNYEAQ in the germline V gene. The CDR3 here is CASSSQERQETQYF. In DNA form, the CDR3 reads TGTGCCAGCAGCTCTCAGGAAAGGCAAGAGACCCAGTACTTC.